This T cell receptor (beta chain) originates from a study of chemoradiotherapy in HPV16-positive cancers. Study in general: Candidate HPV-specific T-cell clones and common TCR motifs came from functional assays in two HPV16-positive patients. Study results and limitations: Functional assays defining HPV-specific T cells used only a couple of HPV16-positive patients. During treatment, candidate HPV-specific clones and E7-related motifs expanded in tumor.

Clones were sequenced by immunoSEQ multiplex PCR, and TCRdb holds only the in-frame ones, with some missing. The profile shows some 9,900 clones, more than 70% of them singletons. Concerning this clone: The target antigen is unknown.

Repeated repertoire sampling spanned the course of chemoradiotherapy. This CDR3 contains 15 residues. V lost 9 bases and J lost 8, with 24 bases in between. Germline V gene lookup returns CDR1 SGHRS and CDR2 YFSETQ. The chain uses TRBV5-1 and TRBJ2-1; D possibly corresponds to TRBD1 (5 bases). The sample consisted of tumor tissue, taken from a patient who underwent chemoradiotherapy. The TCR sequence derives from a human donor with HPV-associated anogenital cancer. In DNA form, the CDR3 reads TGCGCCACAAACTTAGGGGATACGAGCCCCCATGAGCAGTTCTTC. It encodes CATNLGDTSPHEQFF.